The clone carrying this T cell receptor (beta chain) came up a few times. The antigen remains undetermined. Employing constant-segment primers, 5'RACE generated TCR alpha and TCR beta cDNA libraries bearing sample barcodes and UMIs. MiXCR was run by TCRdb on the 5' RACE reads, yielding one entry per CDR3 protein. Among approximately 300,000 distinct CDR3 sequences listed, less than 20% were seen once. This specimen comes from a study of T-cell memory formation after mild COVID-19. Study details: Largely donor-specific sequence clusters came from a couple of donors.

Study conclusions and caveats: Later expanders leaned CD4+, whereas clones that contracted between day 15 and 85 were balanced CD4/CD8. Pre-infection memory held some responding clones, suggesting pre-existing cross-reactive T cells responded.

There are 15 residues in the CDR3. Per the germline V gene, CDR1 is MNHEY and CDR2 is SVGAGI. The junction had 2 bases not matched to a gene; V was cut back by 2 bases and J by 4 bases. The gene calls are TRBV6-5 and TRBJ2-2; 9 bases are shared with TRBD2. Sequenced material: PBMCs or a T cell subset sorted from them (not recorded which). This sequence originates from a man aged 18 to 29 who had mild COVID-19 (a few samples of this study predate the infection). Cell type and time point are not known. CDR3 region: CASSYPRGGTGELFF. The CDR3 nucleotides read TGTGCCAGCAGTTACCCGCGGGGGGGCACCGGGGAGCTGTTTTTT.